These 32 T cell receptor beta chains share one sample of origin, sequenced in a study of molecular identifiers for immune sequencing clone quantification. Each CDR3 protein is one row after TCRdb ran MiXCR on the PCR reads. The table shows about 510,000 distinct CDR3 sequences, with around 23% occurring only once. Sequenced material: naive CD8+ T cells from blood, with Jurkat cell RNA spiked in. The subset: FACS-sorted CD8+CD4-CCR7+CD45RA+ naive T cells. These receptors originate from a human donor in good health. Some libraries in this study had Jurkat cell RNA spiked in.

Only a few counts were recorded for this clonotype. An end of the junction differs from the germline gene, which may be a read error. This sequence joins TRBV6-1 and TRBJ1-5, with 12 bases matching TRBD1. CDR3 size: 18 residues. Per the germline V gene, CDR1 is MNHNS and CDR2 is SASEGT. The CDR3 reads CASREVPGQGAIGQPQHF. In DNA, the CDR3 is TGTGCCAGCAGGGAAGTCCCGGGACAGGGGGCAATAGGTCAGCCCCAGCATTTT.

Only one count was recorded for this clonotype. A much larger clone is a single base away; this may be a read error. The rearrangement uses TRBV4-2 and TRBJ2-3, with 8 bases identical to TRBD2. The germline V gene has CDR1 LGHNA and CDR2 YNFKEQ. The CDR3 has 16 amino acids. Trimming took 1 base from V and 4 from J; bases not matched to a gene: 7. CDR3 protein: CASSQGLGLGADTQYF. DNA of the CDR3: TGTGCCAGCAGCCAAGGTTTGGGACTAGGGGCAGATACGCAGTATTTT.

A remark on this clonotype: It may be a read error: a sequence one base away is much more abundant. The CDR3 DNA reads as TGCGCCAGCAGCCAAGCTCAAGGGTGCTACGAGCAGTACTTC. It yields the protein CASSQAQGCYEQYF. The V call is TRBV4-3, the J call TRBJ2-7; D ambiguous. The CDR3 extends over 14 amino acids. V was cut by 1 base and J by 3 bases, with 10 bases left in between. Germline CDR1 is LGHNA and CDR2 is YSLEER.

Notes on this clonotype: The junction shows a germline mismatch at one end, possibly a read error. J is TRBJ2-3 and V is TRBV15; perhaps TRBD1 as D (5 bases). Germline CDR1 and CDR2: LNHNV and YYDKDF (reference sequence). The CDR3 has 17 amino acids. As DNA, the CDR3 is TGTGCCACCAGCAGAGAAGAGATTGGATCCTTCACAGGTACGCAGTATTTT. This codes for CATSREEIGSFTGTQYF.

This clonotype has just a few counts. Mismatch with germline at one junction end may stem from a read error. The chain uses TRBV30 and TRBJ2-3, with 8 bases aligning to TRBD2. The CDR3 consists of 14 residues. Germline loops: CDR1 GTSNPN, CDR2 SVGIG (reference sequence). In nucleotides, the CDR3 is TGTGCCTGGAGTAGCGGGGGTCCTACAGATACGCAGTATTTC. Protein: CAWSSGGPTDTQYF.

This clonotype was seen only a few times. As DNA, the CDR3 is TGTGCCAGCAGTGAACGACGGGACTACAATGAGCAGTTCTTC. Protein product: CASSERRDYNEQFF. V and J are TRBV2 and TRBJ2-1; D may be TRBD2 (5 bases). Germline CDR1 and CDR2: SNHLY and FYNNEI. Trimming cost V 2 bases and J 3 bases, with 8 bases left between them. The CDR3 is 14 amino acids.

The table lists this clonotype with many counts. The rearrangement links TRBV6-6 to TRBJ1-1; D is perhaps TRBD1 (5 bases). V gave up 4 bases and J gave up 10 bases, with 10 bases separating them. The CDR3 is made up of 11 amino acids. Per the germline V gene, CDR1 is MNHNY and CDR2 is SVGAGI (reference sequence). The CDR3: CASSFPQGAFF. CDR3 sequence (DNA): TGTGCCAGCAGTTTTCCCCAGGGAGCTTTCTTT.

As for this clonotype: A much more abundant neighbour one base away suggests this may be a read error. This rearrangement joins TRBV24-1 to TRBJ2-1; the D is unclear. The germline V gene has CDR1 KGHDR and CDR2 SFDVKD. This CDR3 contains 15 residues. CDR3 in amino acids: CATSAPGPTYNAQFF. The CDR3 region has the DNA TGTGCCACCAGTGCCCCCGGTCCCACTTACAATGCGCAGTTCTTC.

This clonotype was detected ten times or more. The chain joins TRBV23-1 to TRBJ2-7; no clear D. TRBV23-1 is sorted into the ORF group, with uncertain function. The germline V and J ends were trimmed by 3 bases and 5 bases, with 17 bases remaining between them. This CDR3 is built from 15 residues. The CDR3: CASSHSGPRRHEQYF. The CDR3 DNA is TGCGCCAGCAGTCACAGTGGGCCCCGCCGACACGAGCAGTACTTC.

The rearrangement uses TRBV6-2 or TRBV6-3 and TRBJ2-4, with 7 positions matching TRBD1. The CDR3 spans 19 residues. Germline lookup yields CDR1 MNHEY and CDR2 SVGEGT. V shed 5 bases and J 0 bases; nucleotides not matched to a gene: 16. The CDR3 bases are TGTGCCAGCAGTCACCGAGGGACAGAAAACCCACTAGCCAAAAACATTCAGTACTTC. It translates to CASSHRGTENPLAKNIQYF.

This clonotype appeared many times. This rearrangement joins TRBV28 to TRBJ2-7; no clear D. V was trimmed by 5 bases and J by 0 bases, leaving 11 bases between them. The CDR3 runs 14 residues. Germline CDR1 reads MDHEN; CDR2 reads SYDVKM. CDR3 bases: TGTGCCAGCAGTCCCATTTACACCTCCTACGAGCAGTACTTC. Translating gives CASSPIYTSYEQYF.

The chain couples TRBV27 to TRBJ1-6; 7 positions match TRBD1. V shed 7 bases and J 6 bases; nucleotides not matched to a gene: 6. Germline CDR1 and CDR2: MNHEY and SMNVEV (reference sequence). The CDR3 extends over 14 amino acids. This chain's CDR3 is CASTLGQLNSPLHF. CDR3 nucleotide sequence: TGTGCCAGCACTCTGGGACAGCTTAATTCACCCCTCCACTTT.

On this clonotype: A much larger clone lies one base from this, so it may be a read error. The chain's CDR3 is CSVHDQGPDPGANVLTF. The CDR3 DNA is TGCAGCGTCCACGACCAGGGACCGGACCCTGGGGCCAACGTCCTGACTTTC. V and J are TRBV29-1 and TRBJ2-6; D is possibly TRBD1 or TRBD2 (5 bases each). The germline V gene has CDR1 SQVTM and CDR2 ANQGSEA. CDR3 length equals 17 residues. The germline V and J ends were trimmed by 6 bases and 2 bases, with 20 bases remaining between them.

This chain links TRBV4-3 with TRBJ2-1; 10 bases are a match to TRBD2. CDR1 and CDR2 (germline): LGHNA, YSLEER. The V and J ends lost 0 bases and 8 bases, in that order; junction bases with no gene match: 10. The CDR3 is made up of 17 amino acids. The DNA of the CDR3 is TGCGCCAGCAGCCAAGATGTTAGCGGGAGGCCCTCGGATGAGCAGTTCTTC. It yields the protein CASSQDVSGRPSDEQFF.

This clonotype was seen repeatedly, ten times or more. The chain is built from TRBV9 and TRBJ1-3; 9 bases agree with TRBD1. Germline CDR1 SGDLS, CDR2 YYNGEE. This CDR3 contains 15 residues. V shed 0 bases and J 6 bases; nucleotides not matched to a gene: 4. The CDR3 nucleotides are TGTGCCAGCAGCGTAGGGACAGGGGATGAAAACACCATATATTTT. Encoded protein: CASSVGTGDENTIYF.

This clonotype came up a few times. One end of the junction fails to match germline, which may point to a read error. The genes are TRBV7-3 and TRBJ2-5; TRBD2 matches at 10 bases. CDR3 size: 12 residues. CDR1 is SGHTA and CDR2 is FQGTGA in the germline V gene. The CDR3 is CASRCEGGLARF. The CDR3, as DNA: TGTGCCAGCAGATGCGAGGGGGGACTAGCGAGATTC.

The chain recombines TRBV27 with TRBJ2-7; D not resolved. V was cut by 6 bases and J by 0 bases, with 9 bases left in between. Germline V CDR1 and CDR2: MNHEY, SMNVEV (reference sequence). The CDR3 length is 13 residues. Written as DNA, the CDR3 is TGTGCCAGCAGCCGCGCTAACTCCTACGAGCAGTACTTC. It specifies CASSRANSYEQYF.

The chain employs TRBV10-3 and TRBJ2-1; 8 nucleotides agree with TRBD2. Germline CDR1 is ENHRY and CDR2 is SYGVKD. Trimming cost V 3 bases and J 5 bases; bases outside gene matches: 6. The CDR3 has 15 residues. The DNA for the CDR3 is TGTGCCATCAGTGATCCGGGACTAGTAGACAATGAGCAGTTCTTC. It encodes CAISDPGLVDNEQFF.

The chain couples TRBV12-3 or TRBV12-4 to TRBJ1-6; the D is unclear. With 0 bases removed from V and 3 bases from J, the gap between germline ends came to 9 bases. The CDR3 is made up of 16 amino acids. The CDR3 spells CASSLASDFYNSPLHF. The CDR3 nucleotides are TGTGCCAGCAGTTTAGCCTCCGATTTCTATAATTCACCCCTCCACTTT.

This rearrangement joins TRBV30 to TRBJ2-5; 8 nucleotides line up with TRBD2. Germline V CDR1 and CDR2: GTSNPN, SVGIG (reference sequence). J gave up 4 bases and V 0 bases, and 1 base lay outside the gene matches. The CDR3 has 13 amino acids. In DNA, the CDR3 is TGTGCCTGGAGTGTAGCGGGGGCAGAGACCCAGTACTTC. It specifies CAWSVAGAETQYF.

The V call is TRBV28, the J call TRBJ2-7; TRBD2 agrees at 8 bases. Germline V gene lookup returns CDR1 MDHEN and CDR2 SYDVKM. After removal of 2 bases from V and 2 bases from J, the junction contained 5 bases not matched to a gene. The CDR3 is made up of 15 amino acids. The DNA of the CDR3 is TGTGCCAGCAGTTTAACCACTAGCGGAGCCTACGAGCAGTACTTC. Amino acids: CASSLTTSGAYEQYF.

The chain carries TRBV4-3 and TRBJ1-4; D is unclear. Germline V gene data show CDR1 as LGHNA and CDR2 as YSLEER. The length of the CDR3 is 17 residues. V was pared by 0 bases and J by 5 bases, with 16 bases between. CDR3 sequence (DNA): TGCGCCAGCAGCCAAGAACCCCGAGGCAGCGAGAATGAAAAACTGTTTTTT. Translating gives CASSQEPRGSENEKLFF.

The sample holds a few counts of this clonotype. With a much larger clone just one base away, this may be a read error. V is TRBV2 and J is TRBJ2-3; a weak D match, TRBD2 (6 bases). Germline V gene sequence: CDR1 SNHLY, CDR2 FYNNEI. This CDR3 has 18 amino acids. With 8 bases removed from V and 5 bases from J, the gap between germline ends came to 29 bases. In nucleotides, the CDR3 is TGTGCCAGCGGCGAAAACCAAAGGGACTTCCATTCCGGAGATACGCAGTATTTT. Translation gives CASGENQRDFHSGDTQYF.

About this clonotype itself: One junction end disagrees with the germline gene, perhaps due to a read error. The genes are TRBV9 and TRBJ2-1, with 9 bases fitting TRBD2. Germline-derived CDR1 and CDR2 are SGDLS and YYNGEE. This CDR3 is built from 15 residues. CDR3 sequence reads: CVSSVEGLAHNEQFF. CDR3 nucleotide sequence: TGTGTCAGCAGCGTAGAAGGACTAGCGCACAATGAGCAGTTCTTC. Full variable domain (missing parts from reference TRBV9 and TRBJ2-1): DSGVTQTPKHLITATGQRVTLRCSPRSGDLSVYWYQQSLDQGLQFLIQYYNGEERAKGNILERFSAQQFPDLHSELNLSSLELGDSALYFCVSSVEGLAHNEQFFGPGTRLTVL.

Many counts were recorded for this clonotype. The chain has TRBV29-1 and TRBJ1-1; maybe TRBD1 (6 bases). CDR1 is SQVTM and CDR2 is ANQGSEA in the germline V gene. With 3 bases removed from V and 7 bases from J, the gap between germline ends came to 12 bases. This CDR3 has 12 amino acids. The DNA for the CDR3 is TGCAGCGTTGATCCGGGGGACAATGAAGCTTTCTTT. Protein sequence: CSVDPGDNEAFF.

The V call is TRBV28, the J call TRBJ2-7, with D tentatively TRBD1 (6 bases). This CDR3 region has 12 residues. The germline CDR1 and CDR2 sequences are MDHEN and SYDVKM. Deletions cut 6 bases from V and 9 bases from J, with 15 bases between. For the CDR3, the DNA is TGTGCCAGCAGACCAACAGGGTTTGCGCAGTACTTC. It translates to CASRPTGFAQYF.

This chain links TRBV6-2 or TRBV6-3 with TRBJ2-1, with D perhaps being TRBD1 or TRBD2 (5 bases each). Germline V gene sequence: CDR1 MNHEY, CDR2 SVGEGT. CDR3 size: 15 residues. V lost 2 bases to trimming and J lost 4 bases, with 12 bases between them. The CDR3: CASSYTGTPYNEQFF. CDR3 nucleotides: TGTGCCAGCAGTTACACCGGGACCCCATACAATGAGCAGTTCTTC.

The J gene is TRBJ1-1, the V gene TRBV12-3 or TRBV12-4; unclear D gene. V was clipped by 7 bases and J by 4 bases, with 16 bases between them. The CDR3 contains 14 residues. CDR3 in amino acids: CASTPLTNPTEAFF. The CDR3 DNA reads as TGTGCCAGCACCCCGCTGACAAACCCCACTGAAGCTTTCTTT.

Many counts were recorded for this clonotype. The chain combines TRBV7-9 with TRBJ1-2; 9 bases agree with TRBD1. The J segment lost 10 bases and the V segment lost 6 bases, leaving 9 bases of the junction unmatched. Germline CDR1 and CDR2: SEHNR and FQNEAQ (reference sequence). The CDR3 runs to 13 residues. CDR3 DNA sequence: TGTGCCAGCAGGCCCCCGACAGGGGGTGACTACACCTTC. Its translation is CASRPPTGGDYTF.

The sample holds many counts of this clonotype. CDR3 bases: TGTGCCAGCAGTGAAGCTGGTCAGACCTATGGCTACACCTTC. Its translation is CASSEAGQTYGYTF. The V and J genes are TRBV2 and TRBJ1-2, with D hard to call. There are 14 residues in the CDR3. Germline CDR1 SNHLY, CDR2 FYNNEI. V was pared by 0 bases and J by 4 bases, with 9 bases between.

Notes on this clonotype: The missing conserved phenylalanine or tryptophan at the end of this CDR3 makes a read error likely. This chain connects TRBV27 to TRBJ1-1, with D uncertain. Trimming pared 3 bases from V and 0 bases from J, leaving 5 bases between. Germline V gives CDR1 MNHEY, CDR2 SMNVEV (reference sequence). There are 13 residues in the CDR3. The CDR3 sequence is CASSFEVNTEAFL. The CDR3 nucleotides are TGTGCCAGCAGTTTTGAGGTGAACACTGAAGCTTTCCTT.

The chain recombines TRBV19 with TRBJ2-3; D gene uncertain. Trimming left V 3 bases short and J 0 bases short, with 10 bases between. This CDR3 is built from 15 residues. Germline V gene data show CDR1 as LNHDA and CDR2 as SQIVND (reference sequence). As DNA, the CDR3 is TGTGCCAGTAGTATGGTTTGGACCAGCACAGATACGCAGTATTTT. It specifies CASSMVWTSTDTQYF.